This T cell receptor beta chain is drawn from a study of cytomegalovirus exposure and HLA in healthy donors. The study's findings and limits: Researchers reported from a later analysis that most CMV-associated TCR beta chains appeared HLA-restricted.

Comments on this clone: Its target is not known.

The CDR3 has 15 amino acids. Germline loops: CDR1 SGDLS, CDR2 YYNGEE. V gave up 1 base and J gave up 7 bases; unmatched junction bases: 7. PCR primers comprised 60 Vbeta and 13 Jbeta primers. Here immunoSEQ multiplex PCR was the method, and the copy in TCRdb shows in-frame clones only, minus some. The sample has about 140,000 clones, about 66% seen once. The rearrangement uses TRBV9 and TRBJ2-1, with TRBD2 matching over 8 bases. This TCR was sampled from a human donor in good health. Sequenced input: PBMCs. The CDR3 region is CASSVSGSPSNEQFF. CDR3 bases: TGTGCCAGCAGCGTAAGCGGGAGCCCCTCTAATGAGCAGTTCTTC. The full variable domain, its missing parts supplied by reference TRBV9 and TRBJ2-1, is DSGVTQTPKHLITATGQRVTLRCSPRSGDLSVYWYQQSLDQGLQFLIQYYNGEERAKGNILERFSAQQFPDLHSELNLSSLELGDSALYFCASSVSGSPSNEQFFGPGTRLTVL.